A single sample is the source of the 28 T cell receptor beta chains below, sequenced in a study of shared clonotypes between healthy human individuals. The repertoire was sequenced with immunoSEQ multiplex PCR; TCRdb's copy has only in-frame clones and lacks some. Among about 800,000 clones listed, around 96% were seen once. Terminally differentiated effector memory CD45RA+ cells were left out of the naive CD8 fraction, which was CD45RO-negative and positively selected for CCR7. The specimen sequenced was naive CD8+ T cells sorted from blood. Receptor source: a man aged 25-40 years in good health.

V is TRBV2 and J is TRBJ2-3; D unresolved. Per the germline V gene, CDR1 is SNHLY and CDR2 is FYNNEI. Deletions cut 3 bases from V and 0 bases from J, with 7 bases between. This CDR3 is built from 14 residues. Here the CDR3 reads CASSDGPSTDTQYF. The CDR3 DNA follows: TGTGCCAGCAGTGACGGGCCAAGCACAGATACGCAGTATTTT.

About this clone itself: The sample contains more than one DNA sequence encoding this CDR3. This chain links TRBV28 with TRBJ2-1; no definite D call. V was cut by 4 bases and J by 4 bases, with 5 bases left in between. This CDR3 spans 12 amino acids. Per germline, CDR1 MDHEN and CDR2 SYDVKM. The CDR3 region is CASSSDYNEQFF. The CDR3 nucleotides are TGTGCCAGCAGTTCGGATTACAATGAGCAGTTCTTC.

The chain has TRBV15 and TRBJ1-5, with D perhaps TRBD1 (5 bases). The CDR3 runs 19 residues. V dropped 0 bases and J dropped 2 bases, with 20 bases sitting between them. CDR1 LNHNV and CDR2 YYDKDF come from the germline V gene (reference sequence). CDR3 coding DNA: TGTGCCACCAGCAGAGAGCCCCTTGGCAGGGTGGGTGGCAATCAGCCCCAGCATTTT. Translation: CATSREPLGRVGGNQPQHF. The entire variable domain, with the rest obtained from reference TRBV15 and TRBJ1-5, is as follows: DAMVIQNPRYQVTQFGKPVTLSCSQTLNHNVMYWYQQKSSQAPKLLFHYYDKDFNNEADTPDNFQSRRPNTSFCFLDIRSPGLGDTAMYLCATSREPLGRVGGNQPQHFGDGTRLSIL.

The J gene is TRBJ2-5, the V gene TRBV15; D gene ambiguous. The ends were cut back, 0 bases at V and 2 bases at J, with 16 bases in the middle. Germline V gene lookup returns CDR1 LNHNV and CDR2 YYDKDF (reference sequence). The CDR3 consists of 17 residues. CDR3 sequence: CATSRDRLSAVQETQYF. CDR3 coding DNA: TGTGCCACCAGCAGAGATCGCCTCTCGGCCGTGCAAGAGACCCAGTACTTC.

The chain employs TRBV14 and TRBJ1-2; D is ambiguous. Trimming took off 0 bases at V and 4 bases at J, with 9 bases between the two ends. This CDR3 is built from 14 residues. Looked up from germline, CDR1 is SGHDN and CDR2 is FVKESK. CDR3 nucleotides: TGTGCCAGCAGCCAAGATTGGGAAGGCTATGGCTACACCTTC. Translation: CASSQDWEGYGYTF.

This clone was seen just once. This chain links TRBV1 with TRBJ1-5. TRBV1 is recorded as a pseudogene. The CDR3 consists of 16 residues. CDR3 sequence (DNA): TGCACCAGCAGCCAAGATAGAACGCCGGGCAATCAGCCCCAGCATTTT. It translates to CTSSQDRTPGNQPQHF.

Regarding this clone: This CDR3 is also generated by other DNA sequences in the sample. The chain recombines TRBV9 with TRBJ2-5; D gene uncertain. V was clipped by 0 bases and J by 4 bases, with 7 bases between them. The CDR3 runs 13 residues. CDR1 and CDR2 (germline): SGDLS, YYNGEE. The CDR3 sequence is CASSVDVGETQYF. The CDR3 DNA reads TGTGCCAGCAGCGTAGATGTCGGAGAGACCCAGTACTTC.

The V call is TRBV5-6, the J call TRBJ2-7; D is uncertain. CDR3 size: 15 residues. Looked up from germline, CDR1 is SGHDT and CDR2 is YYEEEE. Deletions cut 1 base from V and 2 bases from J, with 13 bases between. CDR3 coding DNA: TGTGCCAGCAGCTTGCCCCGGAGTCAACCCTACGAGCAGTACTTC. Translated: CASSLPRSQPYEQYF.

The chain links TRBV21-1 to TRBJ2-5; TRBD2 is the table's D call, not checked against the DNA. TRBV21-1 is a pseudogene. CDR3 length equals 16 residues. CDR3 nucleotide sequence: TGTGCCAGCAGCATACGAGGACTAAGGCTAAAGGGGACCCAGTACTTC. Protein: CASSIRGLRLKGTQYF.

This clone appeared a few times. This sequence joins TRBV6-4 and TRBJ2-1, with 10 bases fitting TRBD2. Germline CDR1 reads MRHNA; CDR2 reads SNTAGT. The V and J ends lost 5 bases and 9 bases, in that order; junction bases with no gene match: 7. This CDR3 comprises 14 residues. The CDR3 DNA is TGTGCCAGCAGTCTCCTAGCGGGAGTAGGTGAGCAGTTCTTC. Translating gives CASSLLAGVGEQFF.

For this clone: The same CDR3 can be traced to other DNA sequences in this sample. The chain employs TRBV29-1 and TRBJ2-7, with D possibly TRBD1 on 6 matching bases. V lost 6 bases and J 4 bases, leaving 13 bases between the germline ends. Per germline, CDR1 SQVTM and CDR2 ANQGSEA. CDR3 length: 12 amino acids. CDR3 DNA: TGCAGCGTAGCAGAACAGGGATACGAGCAGTACTTC. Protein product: CSVAEQGYEQYF.

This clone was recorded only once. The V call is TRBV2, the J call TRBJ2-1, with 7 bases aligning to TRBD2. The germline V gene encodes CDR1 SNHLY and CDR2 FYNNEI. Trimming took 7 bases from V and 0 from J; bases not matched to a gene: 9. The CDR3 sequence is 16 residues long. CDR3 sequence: CASKAGGWSSYNEQFF. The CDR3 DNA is TGTGCCAGCAAGGCCGGGGGGTGGAGCTCCTACAATGAGCAGTTCTTC.

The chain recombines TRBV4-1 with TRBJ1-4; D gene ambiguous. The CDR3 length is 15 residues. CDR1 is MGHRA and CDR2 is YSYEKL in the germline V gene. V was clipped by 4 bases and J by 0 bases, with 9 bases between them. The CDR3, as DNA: TGCGCCAGCAGCCCGAATTTTGCAACTAATGAAAAACTGTTTTTT. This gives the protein CASSPNFATNEKLFF.

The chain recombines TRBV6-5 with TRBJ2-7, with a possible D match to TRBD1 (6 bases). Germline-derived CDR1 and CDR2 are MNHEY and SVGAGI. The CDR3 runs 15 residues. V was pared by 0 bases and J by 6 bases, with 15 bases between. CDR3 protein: CASSYSPQGLAEQYF. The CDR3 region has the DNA TGTGCCAGCAGTTACTCTCCACAGGGATTGGCCGAGCAGTACTTC.

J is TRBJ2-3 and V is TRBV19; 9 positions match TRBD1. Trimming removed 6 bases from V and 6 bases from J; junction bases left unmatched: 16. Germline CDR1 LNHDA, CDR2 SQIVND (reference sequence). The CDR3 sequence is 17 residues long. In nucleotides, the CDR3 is TGTGCCAGTAGGCCTAGCCGGGACAGGGTAAGGGCCGATACGCAGTATTTT. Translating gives CASRPSRDRVRADTQYF.

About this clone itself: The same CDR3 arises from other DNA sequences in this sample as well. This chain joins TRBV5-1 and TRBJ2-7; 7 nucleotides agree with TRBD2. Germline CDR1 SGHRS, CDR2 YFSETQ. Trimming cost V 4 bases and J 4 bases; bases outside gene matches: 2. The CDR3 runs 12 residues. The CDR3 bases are TGCGCCAGCAGCAGTAGCGGGTACGAGCAGTACTTC. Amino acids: CASSSSGYEQYF.

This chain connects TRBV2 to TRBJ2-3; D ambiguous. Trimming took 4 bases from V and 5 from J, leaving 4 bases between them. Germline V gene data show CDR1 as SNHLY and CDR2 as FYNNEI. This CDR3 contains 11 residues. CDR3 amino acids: CASSAEDTQYF. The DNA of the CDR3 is TGTGCCAGCAGTGCTGAAGATACGCAGTATTTT.

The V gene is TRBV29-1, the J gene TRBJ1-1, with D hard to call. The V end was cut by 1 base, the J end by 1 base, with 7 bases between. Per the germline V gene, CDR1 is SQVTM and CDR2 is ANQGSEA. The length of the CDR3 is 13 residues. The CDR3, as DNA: TGCAGCGTTGAAGGGATTTCGAACACTGAAGCTTTCTTT. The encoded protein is CSVEGISNTEAFF. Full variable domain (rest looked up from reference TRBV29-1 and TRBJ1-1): SAVISQKPSRDICQRGTSLTIQCQVDSQVTMMFWYRQQPGQSLTLIATANQGSEATYESGFVIDKFPISRPNLTFSTLTVSNMSPEDSSIYLCSVEGISNTEAFFGQGTRLTVV.

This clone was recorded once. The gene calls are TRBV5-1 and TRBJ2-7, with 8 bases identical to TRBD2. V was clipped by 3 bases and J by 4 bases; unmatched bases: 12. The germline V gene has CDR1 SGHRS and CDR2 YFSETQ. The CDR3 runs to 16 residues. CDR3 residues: CASSSSPASGQYEQYF. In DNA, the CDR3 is TGCGCCAGCAGCTCCTCCCCCGCTAGCGGGCAATACGAGCAGTACTTC.

In DNA form, the CDR3 reads TGTGCCAGCAGCCCCTTTGTGCTTCTTAACTATGGCTACACCTTC. This translates into CASSPFVLLNYGYTF. This chain uses TRBV27 with TRBJ1-2; D remains ambiguous. Germline V gene data show CDR1 as MNHEY and CDR2 as SMNVEV (reference sequence). The CDR3 spans 15 residues. Trimming took off 6 bases at V and 1 base at J, with 15 bases between the two ends.

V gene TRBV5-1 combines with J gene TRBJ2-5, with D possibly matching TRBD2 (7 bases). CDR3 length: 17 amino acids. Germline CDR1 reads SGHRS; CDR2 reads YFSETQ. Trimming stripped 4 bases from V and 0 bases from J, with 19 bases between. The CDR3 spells CASSPGKGRGYQETQYF. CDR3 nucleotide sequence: TGCGCCAGCAGCCCCGGGAAGGGGAGGGGGTACCAAGAGACCCAGTACTTC.

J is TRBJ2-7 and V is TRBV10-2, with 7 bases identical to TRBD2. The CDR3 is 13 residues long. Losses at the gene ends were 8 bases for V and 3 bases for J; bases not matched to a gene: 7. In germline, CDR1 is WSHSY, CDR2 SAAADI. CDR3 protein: CASRLGEGYEQYF. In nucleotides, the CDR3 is TGCGCCAGCCGACTGGGGGAGGGCTACGAGCAGTACTTC.

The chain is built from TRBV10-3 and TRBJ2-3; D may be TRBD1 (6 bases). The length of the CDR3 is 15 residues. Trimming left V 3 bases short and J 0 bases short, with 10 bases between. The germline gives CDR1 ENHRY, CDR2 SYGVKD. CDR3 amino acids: CAISEGTKSTDTQYF. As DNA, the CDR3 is TGTGCCATCAGTGAAGGGACAAAAAGCACAGATACGCAGTATTTT.

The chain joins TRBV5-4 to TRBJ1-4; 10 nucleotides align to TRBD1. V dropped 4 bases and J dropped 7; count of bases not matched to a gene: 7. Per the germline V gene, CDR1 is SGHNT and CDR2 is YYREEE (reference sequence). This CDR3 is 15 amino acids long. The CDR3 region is CASSEIDRGREKLFF. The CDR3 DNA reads TGTGCCAGCAGCGAAATTGACAGGGGGCGTGAAAAACTGTTTTTT.

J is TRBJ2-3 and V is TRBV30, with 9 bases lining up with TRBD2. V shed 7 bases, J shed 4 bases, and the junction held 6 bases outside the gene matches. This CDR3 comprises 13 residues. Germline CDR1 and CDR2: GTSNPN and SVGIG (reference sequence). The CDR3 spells CAFNSGSADTQYF. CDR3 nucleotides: TGTGCCTTTAATAGCGGGAGCGCAGATACGCAGTATTTT.

CDR3 sequence reads: CASSWDDGELFF. CDR3 nucleotides: TGTGCCAGCAGCTGGGACGACGGGGAGCTGTTTTTT. The chain recombines TRBV11-3 with TRBJ2-2, with D perhaps matching TRBD1 or TRBD2 (5 bases each). The CDR3 covers 12 residues. Germline V gives CDR1 SGHNT, CDR2 YENEEA. V was clipped by 4 bases and J by 7 bases, with 7 bases between them.

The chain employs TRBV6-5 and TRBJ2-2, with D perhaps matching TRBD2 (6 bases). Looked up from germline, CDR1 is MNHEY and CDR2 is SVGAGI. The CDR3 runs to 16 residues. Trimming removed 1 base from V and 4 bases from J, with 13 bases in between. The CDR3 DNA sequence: TGTGCCAGCAGTTACTTTAACGGGAGAGTCACCGGGGAGCTGTTTTTT. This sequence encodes CASSYFNGRVTGELFF.

DNA of the CDR3: TGTGCCAGCAGCCAAGGACTAGATGGCGGGGAGCTGTTTTTT. It yields the protein CASSQGLDGGELFF. This chain connects TRBV14 to TRBJ2-2; D might be TRBD2 (6 bases). The V gene lost 1 base and the J gene lost 7 bases, with 10 bases spanning the gap. Germline lookup yields CDR1 SGHDN and CDR2 FVKESK. This CDR3 is built from 14 residues.